One and the same sample provided the 21 T cell receptor beta chains below, sequenced in a study of T cells in Graves' hyperthyroidism and ophthalmopathy. RNA transcripts gave rise to amplified TCR beta CDR3 regions. First-round RT-PCR of the TCR CDR3 relied on the HTBI primer set. TCRdb redid the calling of the multiplex PCR reads with MiXCR, one entry per CDR3 protein. Seen here are around 600,000 distinct CDR3 sequences, about 45% observed once, and the top ten hold under 8.5%. Sample: peripheral blood or thyroid tissue (not recorded which). The origin of the receptors is an adult man with Graves' disease, either hyperthyroidism or ophthalmopathy (not recorded which).

The table lists this clonotype with a few counts. The CDR3 spells CASSAGGSSNQPQHF. DNA for the CDR3: TGTGCCAGCAGCGCCGGGGGCTCTAGCAATCAGCCCCAGCATTTT. The V call is TRBV7-2, the J call TRBJ1-5, with a weak D call TRBD1 (6 bases). The V end lost 5 bases, the J end lost 0 bases, and 11 bases lay between the germline ends. This CDR3 is 15 amino acids long. Germline values: CDR1 SGHTA, CDR2 FQGNSA.

This chain joins TRBV7-9 and TRBJ1-5; possibly TRBD1 for D (6 bases). Per germline, CDR1 SEHNR and CDR2 FQNEAQ (reference sequence). V was cut by 5 bases and J by 5 bases, with 13 bases left in between. The CDR3 has 14 residues. The CDR3 region has the DNA TGTGCCAGCAGCCAAGGACAGCAGGATCAGCCCCAGCATTTT. This encodes CASSQGQQDQPQHF.

This clonotype appeared many times. The chain combines TRBV10-3 with TRBJ2-7; 7 bases are shared with TRBD2. The V segment lost 0 bases and the J segment 3 bases; nucleotides outside the gene matches: 5. Germline lookup yields CDR1 ENHRY and CDR2 SYGVKD. The CDR3 consists of 15 residues. CDR3 nucleotide sequence: TGTGCCATCAGTGAGTCCGTGGGAGGGCTCTACGAGCAGTACTTC. Its protein is CAISESVGGLYEQYF.

This clonotype appeared a few times. The chain recombines TRBV7-9 with TRBJ1-1; D is ambiguous. The V end lost 2 bases, the J end lost 1 base, and 17 bases lay between the germline ends. Germline V gives CDR1 SEHNR, CDR2 FQNEAQ (reference sequence). The CDR3 is 17 amino acids. The CDR3 sequence: CASSLSFGGSGNTEAFF. DNA for the CDR3: TGTGCCAGCAGCTTAAGTTTCGGTGGATCGGGGAACACTGAAGCTTTCTTT.

This clonotype occurred many times. CDR3 coding DNA: TGCAGTGCTACACGTTGGGGACCCACCGAGCAGTACTTC. Translated: CSATRWGPTEQYF. V is TRBV20-1 and J is TRBJ2-7; D is tentatively TRBD1 or TRBD2 (5 bases each). Per the germline V gene, CDR1 is DFQATT and CDR2 is SNEGSKA (reference sequence). CDR3 length: 13 residues. V was pared by 4 bases and J by 6 bases, with 16 bases between.

At least ten counts were recorded for this clonotype. The chain carries TRBV10-3 and TRBJ1-3; no reliable D call. V was trimmed by 9 bases and J by 0 bases, leaving 9 bases between them. This CDR3 is 13 amino acids long. The germline gives CDR1 ENHRY, CDR2 SYGVKD. The CDR3 is CAMGPSSGNTIYF. DNA for the CDR3: TGTGCCATGGGTCCTAGCTCTGGAAACACCATATATTTT.

This clonotype has a single count. The chain has TRBV20-1 and TRBJ2-2; 9 positions match TRBD2. This CDR3 contains 15 residues. Germline assignment: CDR1 DFQATT and CDR2 SNEGSKA (reference sequence). V lost 1 base and J lost 6; bases outside the gene matches: 6. CDR3 nucleotide sequence: TGCAGTGCTAGAGTGGTTAGCGGGAGCGCCGGGGAGCTGTTTTTT. Translated: CSARVVSGSAGELFF.

In its sample, this clonotype was seen a few times. The chain employs TRBV6-5 and TRBJ2-6, with TRBD1 matching over 10 bases. V dropped 0 bases and J dropped 1; count of bases not matched to a gene: 3. The CDR3 covers 18 residues. Germline loops: CDR1 MNHEY, CDR2 SVGAGI. The CDR3 sequence is CASSYSTGQGSGANVLTF. The CDR3, as DNA: TGTGCCAGCAGTTACTCGACGGGACAGGGGTCTGGGGCCAACGTCCTGACTTTC.

DNA for the CDR3: TGTGCCAGCAGTGCAGGGTACTCTGGAAACACCATATATTTT. This translates into CASSAGYSGNTIYF. The chain couples TRBV6-1 to TRBJ1-3, with D possibly TRBD1 on 5 matching bases. The germline gives CDR1 MNHNS, CDR2 SASEGT. The CDR3 length is 14 residues. Trimming took off 4 bases at V and 0 bases at J, with 7 bases between the two ends.

This chain connects TRBV6-5 to TRBJ2-7, with D unclear. Germline lookup yields CDR1 MNHEY and CDR2 SVGAGI. The CDR3 loop spans 12 amino acids. V lost 6 bases and J lost 5, with 11 bases in between. CDR3 nucleotide sequence: TGTGCCAGCAGCAGAAGGGTCGACGAGCAGTACTTC. Protein sequence: CASSRRVDEQYF.

Note on this clonotype: One base away lies a much larger clone, so this may be a sequencing read error. This chain connects TRBV20-1 to TRBJ2-5, with 11 positions matching TRBD2. The germline gives CDR1 DFQATT, CDR2 SNEGSKA (reference sequence). V shed 3 bases and J 4 bases; nucleotides not matched to a gene: 1. The CDR3 contains 13 residues. The DNA of the CDR3 is TGCAGTGCTAGCCTAGCGGGAGGAGAGACCCAGTACTTC. As protein: CSASLAGGETQYF.

This clonotype was seen a few times. The rearrangement links TRBV3-1 to TRBJ1-6; D call uncertain. This CDR3 comprises 13 residues. CDR1 is LGHDT and CDR2 is YNNKEL in the germline V gene (reference sequence). Trimming took off 1 base at V and 9 bases at J, with 7 bases between the two ends. The CDR3 protein is CASSQGFGSPLHF. The CDR3 DNA sequence: TGTGCCAGCAGCCAAGGCTTCGGTTCACCCCTCCACTTT. The variable domain in full, completed from reference TRBV3-1 and TRBJ1-6, reads DTAVSQTPKYLVTQMGNDKSIKCEQNLGHDTMYWYKQDSKKFLKIMFSYNNKELIINETVPNRFSPKSPDKAHLNLHINSLELGDSAVYFCASSQGFGSPLHFGNGTRLTVT.

This clonotype came up many times. The chain links TRBV29-1 to TRBJ1-1; 7 nucleotides agree with TRBD1. This CDR3 comprises 12 residues. Germline trimming cut 3 bases from V and 4 bases from J; bases unmatched to any gene: 2. Germline CDR1 reads SQVTM; CDR2 reads ANQGSEA. The CDR3 reads CSVETGITEAFF. CDR3 coding DNA: TGCAGCGTTGAGACAGGGATCACTGAAGCTTTCTTT.

This clonotype was seen only a few times. This chain joins TRBV19 and TRBJ1-2; no reliable D call. The CDR3 length is 12 residues. In germline, CDR1 is LNHDA, CDR2 SQIVND (reference sequence). Deletions cut 3 bases from V and 5 bases from J, with 7 bases between. This chain's CDR3 is CASSIPQYGYTF. The CDR3, as DNA: TGTGCCAGTAGTATTCCGCAATATGGCTACACCTTC.

This rearrangement joins TRBV2 to TRBJ1-5; no definite D call. In germline, CDR1 is SNHLY, CDR2 FYNNEI. The length of the CDR3 is 14 residues. Trimming removed 5 bases from V and 5 bases from J, with 13 bases in between. In nucleotides, the CDR3 is TGTGCCAGCAGTTCCGGAGTTGGTCATCAGCCCCAGCATTTT. Residues: CASSSGVGHQPQHF.

The table lists this clonotype with many counts. V and J are TRBV11-2 and TRBJ1-5; D unresolved. The V gene's germline CDR1 is SGHAT and CDR2 FQNNGV. Trimming stripped 0 bases from V and 7 bases from J, with 7 bases between. CDR3 length equals 13 residues. CDR3 coding DNA: TGTGCCAGCAGCTTAGACAGGAGGCAGCCCCAGCATTTT. Translation gives CASSLDRRQPQHF.

The chain uses TRBV5-4 and TRBJ1-5, with D possibly TRBD1 on 5 matching bases. The CDR3 length is 17 residues. The germline CDR1 and CDR2 sequences are SGHNT and YYREEE (reference sequence). Trimming removed 2 bases from V and 0 bases from J, with 15 bases in between. DNA for the CDR3: TGTGCCAGCAGCTTCACCGGGACGGACAATAGCAATCAGCCCCAGCATTTT. This gives the protein CASSFTGTDNSNQPQHF.

Turning to this clonotype: At one end the junction does not follow the germline gene, possibly because of a read error. The genes are TRBV2 and TRBJ1-2, with D tentatively TRBD1 (5 bases). Germline CDR1 is SNHLY and CDR2 is FYNNEI. This CDR3 is 15 amino acids long. The CDR3 is CATSDGTEKADGYTF. CDR3 bases: TGTGCCACCAGTGACGGGACGGAAAAGGCGGATGGCTACACCTTC. The whole variable domain, remainder taken from reference TRBV2 and TRBJ1-2, is EPEVTQTPSHQVTQMGQEVILRCVPISNHLYFYWYRQILGQKVEFLVSFYNNEISEKSEIFDDQFSVERPDGSNFTLKIRSTKLEDSAMYFCATSDGTEKADGYTFGSGTRLTVV.

This clonotype was picked up a small number of times. J is TRBJ1-6 and V is TRBV6-5; D is possibly TRBD1 (5 bases). CDR3 length: 14 amino acids. Germline CDR1 is MNHEY and CDR2 is SVGAGI. V lost 7 bases to trimming and J lost 10 bases, with 17 bases between them. This chain's CDR3 is CASTPPGIESPLHF. CDR3 nucleotide sequence: TGTGCCAGCACCCCCCCAGGGATAGAGTCACCCCTCCACTTT.

Worth noting for this clonotype: Because the CDR3 is missing its conserved closing phenylalanine or tryptophan, this is likely a read error. It is unclear where the CDR3 begins or ends on the DNA, so no DNA is shown, and the CDR3 is as TCRdb lists it. The gene calls are TRBV24-1 and TRBJ1-1. Termini included, the CDR3 measures 8 amino acids. The germline CDR1 and CDR2 sequences are KGHDR and SFDVKD. The chain's CDR3 is CATSDLRV.

This clonotype turned up a few times. The chain recombines TRBV2 with TRBJ1-1; tentative D call: TRBD1 (6 bases). Trimming took off 6 bases at V and 5 bases at J, with 10 bases between the two ends. Germline CDR1 reads SNHLY; CDR2 reads FYNNEI. This CDR3 has 12 amino acids. The CDR3 DNA sequence: TGTGCCAGCAGAATCAGGGGTACTGAAGCTTTCTTT. Protein product: CASRIRGTEAFF.